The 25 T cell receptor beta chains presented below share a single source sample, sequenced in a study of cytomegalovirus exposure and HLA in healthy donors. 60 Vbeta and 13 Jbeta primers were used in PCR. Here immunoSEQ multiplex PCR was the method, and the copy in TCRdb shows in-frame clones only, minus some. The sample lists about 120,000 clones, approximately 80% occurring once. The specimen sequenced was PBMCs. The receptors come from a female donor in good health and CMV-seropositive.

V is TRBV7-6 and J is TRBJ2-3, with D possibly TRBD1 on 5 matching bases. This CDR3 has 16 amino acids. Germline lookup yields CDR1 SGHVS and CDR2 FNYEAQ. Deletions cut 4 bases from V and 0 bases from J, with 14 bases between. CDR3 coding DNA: TGTGCCAGCAGCTCCAACAACCGACAGAGCACAGATACGCAGTATTTT. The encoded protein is CASSSNNRQSTDTQYF.

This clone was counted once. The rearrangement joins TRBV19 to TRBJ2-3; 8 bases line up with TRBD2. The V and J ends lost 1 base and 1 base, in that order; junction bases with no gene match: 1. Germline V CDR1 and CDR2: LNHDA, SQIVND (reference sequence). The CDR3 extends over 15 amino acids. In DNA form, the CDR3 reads TGTGCCAGTAGTATAGGTAGCGGGGGCACAGATACGCAGTATTTT. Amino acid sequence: CASSIGSGGTDTQYF. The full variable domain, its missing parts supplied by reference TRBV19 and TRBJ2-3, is DGGITQSPKYLFRKEGQNVTLSCEQNLNHDAMYWYRQDPGQGLRLIYYSQIVNDFQKGDIAEGYSVSREKKESFPLTVTSAQKNPTAFYLCASSIGSGGTDTQYFGPGTRLTVL.

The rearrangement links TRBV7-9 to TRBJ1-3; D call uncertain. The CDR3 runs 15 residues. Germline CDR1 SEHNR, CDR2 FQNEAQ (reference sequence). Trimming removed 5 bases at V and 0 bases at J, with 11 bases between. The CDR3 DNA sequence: TGTGCCAGCAGCCAGACTTTCCTCTCTGGAAACACCATATATTTT. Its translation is CASSQTFLSGNTIYF.

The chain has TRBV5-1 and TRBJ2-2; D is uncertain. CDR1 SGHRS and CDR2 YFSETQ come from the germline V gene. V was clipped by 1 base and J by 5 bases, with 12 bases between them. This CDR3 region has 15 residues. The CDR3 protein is CASSLQQLLTGELFF. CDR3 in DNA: TGCGCCAGCAGCTTGCAACAGCTTCTAACCGGGGAGCTGTTTTTT.

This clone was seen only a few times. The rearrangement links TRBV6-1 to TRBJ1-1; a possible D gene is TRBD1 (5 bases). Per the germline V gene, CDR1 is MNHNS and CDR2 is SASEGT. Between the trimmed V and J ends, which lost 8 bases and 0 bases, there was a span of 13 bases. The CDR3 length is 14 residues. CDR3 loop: CASPPGGMNTEAFF. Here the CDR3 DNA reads TGTGCCAGCCCCCCCGGGGGAATGAACACTGAAGCTTTCTTT.

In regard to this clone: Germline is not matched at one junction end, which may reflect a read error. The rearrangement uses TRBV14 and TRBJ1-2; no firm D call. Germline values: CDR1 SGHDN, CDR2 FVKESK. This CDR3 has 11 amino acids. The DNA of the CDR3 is TGTGCCAGCAGCCAAGATGCGGCAGCTGACTTC. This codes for CASSQDAAADF.

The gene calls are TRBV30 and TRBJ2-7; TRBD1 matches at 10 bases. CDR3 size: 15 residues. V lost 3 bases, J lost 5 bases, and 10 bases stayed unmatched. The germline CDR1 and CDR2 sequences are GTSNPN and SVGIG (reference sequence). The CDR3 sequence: CAWSAGTGVIHEQYF. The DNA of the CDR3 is TGTGCCTGGAGCGCCGGGACAGGGGTAATCCACGAGCAGTACTTC. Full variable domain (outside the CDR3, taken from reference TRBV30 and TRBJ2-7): SQTIHQWPATLVQPVGSPLSLECTVEGTSNPNLYWYRQAAGRGLQLLFYSVGIGQISSEVPQNLSASRPQDRQFILSSKKLLLSDSGFYLCAWSAGTGVIHEQYFGPGTRLTVT.

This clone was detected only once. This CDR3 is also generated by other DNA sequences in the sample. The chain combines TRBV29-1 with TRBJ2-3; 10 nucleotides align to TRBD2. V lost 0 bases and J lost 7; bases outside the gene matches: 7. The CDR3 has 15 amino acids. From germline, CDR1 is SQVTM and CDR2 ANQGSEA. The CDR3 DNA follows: TGCAGCGTTGAAGAGCGAGCGGGGGGGCCGAATACGCAGTATTTT. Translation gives CSVEERAGGPNTQYF.

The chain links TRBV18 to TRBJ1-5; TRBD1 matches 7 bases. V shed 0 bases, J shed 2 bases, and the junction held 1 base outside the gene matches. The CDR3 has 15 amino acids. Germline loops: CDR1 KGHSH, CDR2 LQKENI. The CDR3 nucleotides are TGTGCCAGCTCACCACCGGGGACAGGCAATCAGCCCCAGCATTTT. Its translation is CASSPPGTGNQPQHF.

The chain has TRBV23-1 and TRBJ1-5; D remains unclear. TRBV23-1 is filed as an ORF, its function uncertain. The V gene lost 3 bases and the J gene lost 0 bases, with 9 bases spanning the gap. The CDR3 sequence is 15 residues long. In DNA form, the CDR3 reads TGCGCCAGCAGTCAGAGCAGACATAGCAATCAGCCCCAGCATTTT. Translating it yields CASSQSRHSNQPQHF.

Here the CDR3 reads CSVGDRVLGYTF. CDR3 DNA: TGCAGCGTAGGGGACAGGGTTTTAGGCTACACCTTC. The chain links TRBV29-1 to TRBJ1-2; 9 bases are a match to TRBD1. The CDR3 has 12 amino acids. Germline assignment: CDR1 SQVTM and CDR2 ANQGSEA. The V segment lost 6 bases and the J segment 8 bases; nucleotides outside the gene matches: 7. Complete variable domain (other parts from reference TRBV29-1 and TRBJ1-2): SAVISQKPSRDICQRGTSLTIQCQVDSQVTMMFWYRQQPGQSLTLIATANQGSEATYESGFVIDKFPISRPNLTFSTLTVSNMSPEDSSIYLCSVGDRVLGYTFGSGTRLTVV.

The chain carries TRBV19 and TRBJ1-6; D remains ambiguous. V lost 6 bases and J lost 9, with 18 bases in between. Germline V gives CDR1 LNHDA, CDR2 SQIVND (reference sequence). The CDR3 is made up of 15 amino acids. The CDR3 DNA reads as TGTGCCAGTAGCACCCTCGGGGAATGGGGTTCACCCCTCCACTTT. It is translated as CASSTLGEWGSPLHF.

Written as DNA, the CDR3 is TGTGCCAGCGGGGTCCTGCCCAGGGGGCAAGAGACCCAGTACTTC. The encoded protein is CASGVLPRGQETQYF. The gene calls are TRBV7-8 and TRBJ2-5; 7 bases line up with TRBD1. V gave up 8 bases and J gave up 2 bases; unmatched junction bases: 11. Germline V gives CDR1 SGHVS, CDR2 FQNEAQ. The CDR3 sequence is 15 residues long. Using reference TRBV7-8 and TRBJ2-5 for the parts outside the CDR3, the full variable domain is GAGVSQSPRYKVAKRGQDVALRCDPISGHVSLFWYQQALGQGPEFLTYFQNEAQLDKSGLPSDRFFAERPEGSVSTLKIQRTQQEDSAVYLCASGVLPRGQETQYFGPGTRLLVL.

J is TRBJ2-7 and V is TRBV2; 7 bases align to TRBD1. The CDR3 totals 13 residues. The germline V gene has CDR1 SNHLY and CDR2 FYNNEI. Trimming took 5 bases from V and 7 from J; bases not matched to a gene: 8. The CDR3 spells CASSYISGGEQYF. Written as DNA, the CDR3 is TGTGCCAGCAGTTACATATCAGGGGGAGAGCAGTACTTC.

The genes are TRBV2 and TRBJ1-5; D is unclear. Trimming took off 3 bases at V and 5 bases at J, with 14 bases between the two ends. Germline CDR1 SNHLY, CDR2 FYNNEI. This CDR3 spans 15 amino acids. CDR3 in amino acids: CASSEDGGPYQPQHF. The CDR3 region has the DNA TGTGCCAGCAGTGAGGACGGCGGGCCCTATCAGCCCCAGCATTTT. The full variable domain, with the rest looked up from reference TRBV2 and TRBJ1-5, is EPEVTQTPSHQVTQMGQEVILRCVPISNHLYFYWYRQILGQKVEFLVSFYNNEISEKSEIFDDQFSVERPDGSNFTLKIRSTKLEDSAMYFCASSEDGGPYQPQHFGDGTRLSIL.

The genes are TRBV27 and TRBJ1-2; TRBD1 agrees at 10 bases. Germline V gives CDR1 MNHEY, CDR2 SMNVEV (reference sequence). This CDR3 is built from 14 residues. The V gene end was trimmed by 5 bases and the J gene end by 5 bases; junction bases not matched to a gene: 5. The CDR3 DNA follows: TGTGCCAGCAGTGCCCGGGACAGGGGATATGGCTACACCTTC. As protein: CASSARDRGYGYTF.

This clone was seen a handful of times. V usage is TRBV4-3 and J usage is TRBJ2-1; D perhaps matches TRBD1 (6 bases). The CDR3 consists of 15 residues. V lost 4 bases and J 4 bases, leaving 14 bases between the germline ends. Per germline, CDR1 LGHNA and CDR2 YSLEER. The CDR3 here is CASSRGGLGYNEQFF. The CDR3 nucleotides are TGCGCCAGCAGCCGAGGGGGTTTAGGGTACAATGAGCAGTTCTTC.

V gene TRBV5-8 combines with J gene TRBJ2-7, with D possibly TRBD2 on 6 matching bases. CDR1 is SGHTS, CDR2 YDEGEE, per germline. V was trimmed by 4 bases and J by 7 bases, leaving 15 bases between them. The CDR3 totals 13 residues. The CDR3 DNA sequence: TGTGCCAGCAGCCTCCGGTCCGCGGGGGAGCAGTACTTC. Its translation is CASSLRSAGEQYF.

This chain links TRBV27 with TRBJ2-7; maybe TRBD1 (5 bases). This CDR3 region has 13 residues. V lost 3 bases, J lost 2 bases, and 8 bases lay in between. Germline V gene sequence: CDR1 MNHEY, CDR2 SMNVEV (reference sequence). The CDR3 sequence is CASSFREPYEQYF. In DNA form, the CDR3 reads TGTGCCAGCAGTTTCAGGGAACCCTACGAGCAGTACTTC.

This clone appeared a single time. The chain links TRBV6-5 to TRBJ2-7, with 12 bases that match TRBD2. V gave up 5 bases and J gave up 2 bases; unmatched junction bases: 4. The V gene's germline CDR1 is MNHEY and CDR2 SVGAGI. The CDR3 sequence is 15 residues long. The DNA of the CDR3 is TGTGCCAGCAGTACACTAGCGGGGGGACCCTACGAGCAGTACTTC. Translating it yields CASSTLAGGPYEQYF.

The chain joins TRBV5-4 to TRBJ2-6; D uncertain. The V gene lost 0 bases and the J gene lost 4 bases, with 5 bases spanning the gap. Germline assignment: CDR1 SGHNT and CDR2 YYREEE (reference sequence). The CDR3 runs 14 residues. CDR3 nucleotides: TGTGCCAGCAGCTTGGTTACAGGGGCCAACGTCCTGACTTTC. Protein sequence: CASSLVTGANVLTF.

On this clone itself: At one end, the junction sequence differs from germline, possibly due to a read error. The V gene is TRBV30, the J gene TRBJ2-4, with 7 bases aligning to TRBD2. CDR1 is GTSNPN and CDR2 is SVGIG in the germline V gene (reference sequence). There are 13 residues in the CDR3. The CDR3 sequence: CAWSVSPTGLRDF. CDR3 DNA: TGTGCCTGGAGTGTATCACCCACGGGACTACGGGACTTC. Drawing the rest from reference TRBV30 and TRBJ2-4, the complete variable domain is SQTIHQWPATLVQPVGSPLSLECTVEGTSNPNLYWYRQAAGRGLQLLFYSVGIGQISSEVPQNLSASRPQDRQFILSSKKLLLSDSGFYLCAWSVSPTGLRDFGAGTRLSVL.

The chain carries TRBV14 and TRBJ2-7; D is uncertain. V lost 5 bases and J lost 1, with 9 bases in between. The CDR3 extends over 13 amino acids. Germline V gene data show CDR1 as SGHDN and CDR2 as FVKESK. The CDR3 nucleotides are TGTGCCAGCAGCGACTCCTGGTCCTACGAGCAGTACTTC. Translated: CASSDSWSYEQYF.

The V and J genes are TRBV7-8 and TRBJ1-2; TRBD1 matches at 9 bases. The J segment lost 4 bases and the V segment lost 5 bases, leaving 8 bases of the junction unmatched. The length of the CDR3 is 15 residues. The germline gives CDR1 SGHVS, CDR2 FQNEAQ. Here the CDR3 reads CASSPGTGLGYGYTF. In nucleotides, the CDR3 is TGTGCCAGCAGCCCCGGGACAGGGTTAGGCTATGGCTACACCTTC.

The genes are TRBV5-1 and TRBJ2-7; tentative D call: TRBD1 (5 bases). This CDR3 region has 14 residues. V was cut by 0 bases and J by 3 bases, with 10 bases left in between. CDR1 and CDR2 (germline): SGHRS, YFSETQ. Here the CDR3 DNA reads TGCGCCAGCAGCTTGGAGCTAGACAGCTACGAGCAGTACTTC. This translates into CASSLELDSYEQYF.